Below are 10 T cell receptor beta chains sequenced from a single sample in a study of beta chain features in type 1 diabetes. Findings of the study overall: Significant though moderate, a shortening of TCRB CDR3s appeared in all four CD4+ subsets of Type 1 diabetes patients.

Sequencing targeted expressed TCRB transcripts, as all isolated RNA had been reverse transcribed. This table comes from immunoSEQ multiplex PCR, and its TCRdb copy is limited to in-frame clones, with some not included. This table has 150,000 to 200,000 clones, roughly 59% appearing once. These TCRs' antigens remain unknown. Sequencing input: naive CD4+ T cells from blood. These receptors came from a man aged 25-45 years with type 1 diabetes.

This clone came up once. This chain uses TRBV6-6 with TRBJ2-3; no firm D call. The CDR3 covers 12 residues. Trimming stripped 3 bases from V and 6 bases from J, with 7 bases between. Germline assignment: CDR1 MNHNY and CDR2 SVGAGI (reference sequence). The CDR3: CASSYLGDTQYF. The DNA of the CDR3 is TGTGCCAGCAGTTATTTGGGGGATACGCAGTATTTT.

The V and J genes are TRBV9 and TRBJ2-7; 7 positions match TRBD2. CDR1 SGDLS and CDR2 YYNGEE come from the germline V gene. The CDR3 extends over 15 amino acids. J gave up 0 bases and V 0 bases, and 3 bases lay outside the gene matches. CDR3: CASSVASGLSYEQYF. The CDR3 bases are TGTGCCAGCAGCGTAGCTAGCGGACTCTCCTACGAGCAGTACTTC.

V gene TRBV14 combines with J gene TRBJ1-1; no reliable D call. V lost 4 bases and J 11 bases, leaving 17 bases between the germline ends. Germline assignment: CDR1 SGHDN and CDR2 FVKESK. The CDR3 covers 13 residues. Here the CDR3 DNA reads TGTGCCAGCAGCCTAACCGGCGTCCTACGGGCTTTCTTT. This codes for CASSLTGVLRAFF.

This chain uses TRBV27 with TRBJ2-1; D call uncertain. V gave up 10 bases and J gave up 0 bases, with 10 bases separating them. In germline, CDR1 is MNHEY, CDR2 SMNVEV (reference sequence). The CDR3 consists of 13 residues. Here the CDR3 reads CATGAVSYNEQFF. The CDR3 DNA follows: TGTGCCACCGGCGCTGTCTCCTACAATGAGCAGTTCTTC.

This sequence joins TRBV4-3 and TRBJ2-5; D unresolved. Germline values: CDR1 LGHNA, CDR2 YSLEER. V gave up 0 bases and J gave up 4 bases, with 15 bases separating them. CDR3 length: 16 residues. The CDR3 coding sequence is TGCGCCAGCAGCCAAGATGCAGGCAGAGTAGGAGAGACCCAGTACTTC. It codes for CASSQDAGRVGETQYF.

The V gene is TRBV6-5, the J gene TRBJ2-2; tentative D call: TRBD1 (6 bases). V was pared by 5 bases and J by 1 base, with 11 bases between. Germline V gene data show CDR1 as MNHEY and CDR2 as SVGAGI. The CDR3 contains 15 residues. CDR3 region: CASSPLTGNTGELFF. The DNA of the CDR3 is TGTGCCAGCAGTCCATTGACAGGGAACACCGGGGAGCTGTTTTTT.

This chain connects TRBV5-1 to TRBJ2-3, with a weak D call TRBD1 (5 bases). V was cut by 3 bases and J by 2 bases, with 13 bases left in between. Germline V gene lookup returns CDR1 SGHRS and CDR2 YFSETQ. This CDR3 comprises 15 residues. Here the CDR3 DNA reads TGCGCCAGCAGCTCGTTCGGACAAACCACAGATACGCAGTATTTT. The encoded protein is CASSSFGQTTDTQYF.

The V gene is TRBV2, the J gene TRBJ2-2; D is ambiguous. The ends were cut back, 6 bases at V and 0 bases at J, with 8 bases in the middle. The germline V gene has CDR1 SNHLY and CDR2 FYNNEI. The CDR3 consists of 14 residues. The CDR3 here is CASRDKPNTGELFF. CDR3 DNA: TGTGCCAGCAGGGATAAACCGAACACCGGGGAGCTGTTTTTT.

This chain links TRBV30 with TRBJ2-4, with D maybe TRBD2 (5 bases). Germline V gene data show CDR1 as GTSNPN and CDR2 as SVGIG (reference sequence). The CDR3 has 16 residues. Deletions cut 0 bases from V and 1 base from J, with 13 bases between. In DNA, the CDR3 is TGTGCCTGGAGTGTAGGAGGTCCTCAGGCCAAAAACATTCAGTACTTC. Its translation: CAWSVGGPQAKNIQYF.

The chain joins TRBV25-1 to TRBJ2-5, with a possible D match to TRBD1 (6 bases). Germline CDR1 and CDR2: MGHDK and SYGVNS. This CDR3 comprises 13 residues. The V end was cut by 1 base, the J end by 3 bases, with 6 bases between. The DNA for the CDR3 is TGTGCCAGCAGTGAATCAGGGGAAGAGACCCAGTACTTC. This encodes CASSESGEETQYF.